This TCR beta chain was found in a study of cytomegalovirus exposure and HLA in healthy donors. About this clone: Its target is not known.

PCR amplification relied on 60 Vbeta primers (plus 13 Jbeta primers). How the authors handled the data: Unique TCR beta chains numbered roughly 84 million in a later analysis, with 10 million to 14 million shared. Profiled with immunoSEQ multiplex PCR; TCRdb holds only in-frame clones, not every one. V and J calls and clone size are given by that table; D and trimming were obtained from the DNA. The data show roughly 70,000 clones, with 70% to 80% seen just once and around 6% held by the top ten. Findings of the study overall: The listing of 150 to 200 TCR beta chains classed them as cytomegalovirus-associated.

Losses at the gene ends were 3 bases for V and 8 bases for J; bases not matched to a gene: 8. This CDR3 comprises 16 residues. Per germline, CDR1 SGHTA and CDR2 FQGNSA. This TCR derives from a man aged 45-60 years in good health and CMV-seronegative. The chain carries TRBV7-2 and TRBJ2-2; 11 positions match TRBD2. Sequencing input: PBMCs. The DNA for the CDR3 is TGTGCCAGCAGCTTTTTTCTAGCGGGAGGAGGTGGGGAGCTGTTTTTT. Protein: CASSFFLAGGGGELFF.